This T cell receptor beta chain was obtained from a study of cytomegalovirus exposure and HLA in healthy donors. Study-wide results and limits: Cytomegalovirus status, reportedly, was diagnosed with high specificity and sensitivity by the classifier.

About this clone itself: Antigen unknown.

With 0 bases removed from V and 4 bases from J, the gap between germline ends came to 12 bases. The length of the CDR3 is 15 residues. Germline lookup yields CDR1 SNHLY and CDR2 FYNNEI. TCRdb keeps only in-frame clones here, not all; method: immunoSEQ multiplex PCR. The sample holds about 200,000 clones, over 65% seen once. The receptor comes from a woman younger than 35 in good health and CMV-seronegative. Sequenced material: PBMCs. The gene calls are TRBV2 and TRBJ1-2, with TRBD1 as a possible D gene (6 bases). The CDR3 loop reads CASSEARGHLYGYTF. CDR3 in DNA: TGTGCCAGCAGTGAAGCGCGGGGACACCTCTATGGCTACACCTTC. The full variable domain, rest sourced from reference TRBV2 and TRBJ1-2, is EPEVTQTPSHQVTQMGQEVILRCVPISNHLYFYWYRQILGQKVEFLVSFYNNEISEKSEIFDDQFSVERPDGSNFTLKIRSTKLEDSAMYFCASSEARGHLYGYTFGSGTRLTVV.